The T cell receptor (beta chain) described here comes from a study of early T cells in non-severe SARS-CoV-2 infection (dated by TCRdb to the early 2020s). Concerning the study at large: TCR sequencing used bulk RNA from unsorted whole blood, so alpha and beta chains could not be paired.

Including cysteine and phenylalanine, the CDR3 has 15 amino acids. Only the CDR3 part of the read is kept: 45 bases, read in frame from the first base. V loses 0 bases, J loses 3 bases, and the germline ends lie 12 bases apart. Looking up the germline V gene yields CDR1 SGHAT and CDR2 FQNNGV. The library came from 5' RACE. Sequenced using a NextSeq 500. The TCR library protocol attached unique molecular identifiers to individual cDNA molecules to correct for sequencing error and PCR bias. Sequencing covered both TCR alpha and beta chains, and within each sample the abundances of alpha and beta sequences were tightly co-correlated. In the authors' own workflow: V gene, J gene and CDR3 annotation of TCR sequences was performed with Decombinator V4. TCRs were defined as expanded if a significant change between any two time points was detected under a Poisson model with p below 0.0001. TCR abundances were normalised to the total number of TCRs sequenced per sample and were expressed as counts per million. TRAV1-2 paired with TRAJ12, TRAJ20 or TRAJ33 defined MAIT TCRs, while TRAV10 paired with TRAJ18 defined iNKT TCRs. VDJdb, accessed on 1 November 2021, was searched for TCRs annotated for CMV, EBV and SARS-CoV-2, and TCRs annotated for more than one antigen were excluded. The public sequencing data were trimmed at Q25 with fastp and processed into clonotypes with MiXCR by TCRdb, which kept only in-frame beta chains. Here each entry gathers all rows of one CDR3 protein and keeps the most common genes and DNA. The V and J calls here are based on TCRdb, not the publication. The sample records around 70,000 distinct CDR3 sequences, 9% to 10% of which are singletons. The biggest ten clones account for 15% to 18% of the sample.

A case-control design nested within a healthcare worker cohort in London, UK, was used, with weekly nasopharyngeal swab PCR tests and blood sampling performed. Between 23 and 31 March 2020, the week of the UK lockdown, healthcare workers were enrolled and then followed up weekly for as long as 16 weeks. This clonotype has a handful of counts. Its antigen is unknown. No much larger clonotype is one base removed from it; base qualities were not supplied. The investigation overall reported the following: VDJdb matching was skewed toward anti-spike CD8 responses and likely underestimated virus-specific expansions by missing private and CD4 specificities.

The material was whole blood, obtained at baseline. The V and J genes are TRBV11-2 and TRBJ2-7; the best D guess is TRBD1, with 6 bases matching. The sequence was obtained from an adult who was a healthcare worker with PCR-confirmed SARS-CoV-2 infection or an uninfected control (not recorded which). The nucleotide sequence is TGTGCCAGCAGCTTAGATTGGGGGCGGAACTACGAGCAGTACTTC. Its protein reads: CASSLDWGRNYEQYF.